This T cell receptor beta chain was identified during a study of beta chain features in type 1 diabetes. Study observations and caveats: An over-representation of cells with high TCR expression could result from cDNA sequencing. In all four CD4+ subsets, TCRB CDR3 length was significantly, moderately reduced in type 1 diabetes.

The table lists this clone with a few counts. Antigen specificity is unknown. Every bit of the isolated RNA underwent reverse transcription, so sequencing read expressed TCRB transcripts. Clones were sequenced by immunoSEQ multiplex PCR, and TCRdb holds only the in-frame ones, with some missing. Altogether a few hundred thousand clones are present, around 22% being singletons, with the ten largest covering 0.012%. A CD45RO/CCR7/CD25/CD127/CD95/CD27 panel sorted naive, central memory, regulatory and stem cell-like memory CD4+ cells. Trimming cost V 6 bases and J 5 bases, with 10 bases left between them. The V gene's germline CDR1 is MNHEY and CDR2 SVGAGI. This CDR3 has 13 amino acids.

Material for sequencing was naive CD4+ T cells from blood. The chain recombines TRBV6-5 with TRBJ2-2; D may be TRBD2 (5 bases). The receptor was derived from a woman in her 30s with type 1 diabetes. CDR3 sequence reads: CASRLGKTGELFF. In DNA, the CDR3 is TGTGCCAGCAGACTAGGAAAAACCGGGGAGCTGTTTTTT.